Below are 30 T cell receptor beta chains sequenced from a single sample in a study of breast tumors, draining lymph nodes, adjacent tissues. From the multiplex PCR reads, TCRdb called clonotypes with MiXCR, one entry per CDR3 protein. The sample yields approximately 130,000 distinct CDR3 sequences, less than 25% seen once. Samples came from axillary lymph nodes draining the breast cancer. Sequences were obtained from axillary lymph node tissue. Receptors originate from a female donor with breast cancer. Some clones in this sample may be carry-over from other donors' samples.

Ten or more counts support this clonotype. The rearrangement links TRBV18 to TRBJ2-3; TRBD2 might be the D (6 bases). CDR1 is KGHSH and CDR2 is LQKENI in the germline V gene. Trimming took off 3 bases at V and 2 bases at J, with 9 bases between the two ends. The CDR3 totals 14 residues. CDR3 nucleotide sequence: TGTGCCAGCTCACCCCGGGGGATCACAGATACGCAGTATTTT. This translates into CASSPRGITDTQYF.

The sample holds many counts of this clonotype. The chain couples TRBV4-1 to TRBJ2-1; D gene ambiguous. Germline values: CDR1 MGHRA, CDR2 YSYEKL. CDR3 length: 16 amino acids. Trimming left V 5 bases short and J 2 bases short, with 16 bases between. The CDR3 loop is CASSYLLSGPYNEQFF. DNA of the CDR3: TGCGCCAGCAGCTACCTCCTCTCTGGGCCCTACAATGAGCAGTTCTTC.

This clonotype was seen more than once but under ten times. This chain links TRBV6-1 with TRBJ2-3, with D perhaps matching TRBD1 or TRBD2 (5 bases each). Germline loops: CDR1 MNHNS, CDR2 SASEGT. Trimming cost V 0 bases and J 4 bases, with 14 bases left between them. This CDR3 region has 16 residues. The CDR3 DNA follows: TGTGCCAGCAGTGAAGCGGTGGGGCTGGGACCAGATACGCAGTATTTT. Amino acids: CASSEAVGLGPDTQYF.

The chain is built from TRBV28 and TRBJ2-1; TRBD2 is a possible D gene (6 bases). This CDR3 is 19 amino acids long. The germline V and J ends were trimmed by 7 bases and 3 bases, with 28 bases remaining between them. CDR1 and CDR2 (germline): MDHEN, SYDVKM. The CDR3, as DNA: TGTGCCAGCACCAAATTCCGGCTAGCGACCCGAGGATACTACAATGAGCAGTTCTTC. This translates into CASTKFRLATRGYYNEQFF.

This clonotype was detected many times. V and J are TRBV10-1 and TRBJ2-1, with D hard to call. There are 14 residues in the CDR3. Germline V CDR1 and CDR2: WNHNN, SYGVQD (reference sequence). Trimming left V 3 bases short and J 6 bases short, with 12 bases between. The CDR3 loop reads CASSDLELGNEQFF. The DNA of the CDR3 is TGCGCCAGCAGTGACCTCGAGCTCGGCAATGAGCAGTTCTTC.

This clonotype was recorded many times. The chain uses TRBV10-3 and TRBJ2-6; no firm D call. CDR3 length: 15 amino acids. The V and J ends lost 5 bases and 0 bases respectively, with 8 bases between them. In germline, CDR1 is ENHRY, CDR2 SYGVKD. CDR3 coding DNA: TGTGCCATCAGTAGACGGAACTCTGGGGCCAACGTCCTGACTTTC. Its translation: CAISRRNSGANVLTF.

This clonotype has at least ten counts. This CDR3 reads CSARDRAAIWMTDTQYF. As DNA, the CDR3 is TGCAGTGCTAGAGATCGGGCGGCCATTTGGATGACAGATACGCAGTATTTT. The gene calls are TRBV20-1 and TRBJ2-3; D call uncertain. Germline V CDR1 and CDR2: DFQATT, SNEGSKA (reference sequence). Between the trimmed V and J ends, which lost 0 bases and 3 bases, there was a span of 19 bases. This CDR3 region has 17 residues.

This clonotype was detected ten times or more. The V call is TRBV20-1, the J call TRBJ2-7; 8 bases are shared with TRBD1. V shed 5 bases and J 6 bases; nucleotides not matched to a gene: 18. Per germline, CDR1 DFQATT and CDR2 SNEGSKA (reference sequence). The CDR3 length is 16 residues. CDR3 nucleotide sequence: TGCAGTGCTCCAACCCCCGAGCGGGCAGGGGGCCTCGAGCAGTACTTC. It is translated as CSAPTPERAGGLEQYF.

At least ten counts were recorded for this clonotype. The chain uses TRBV9 and TRBJ2-7; D is ambiguous. Trimming took 0 bases from V and 3 from J, leaving 7 bases between them. Germline V gene lookup returns CDR1 SGDLS and CDR2 YYNGEE. CDR3 length: 13 residues. The CDR3 sequence: CASSVEGSYEQYF. The CDR3 nucleotides read TGTGCCAGCAGCGTAGAGGGCAGCTACGAGCAGTACTTC.

Ten or more counts support this clonotype. The chain combines TRBV6-5 with TRBJ1-6; 11 bases match TRBD1. This CDR3 is built from 15 residues. The germline gives CDR1 MNHEY, CDR2 SVGAGI. V was clipped by 4 bases and J by 7 bases; unmatched bases: 3. The CDR3, as DNA: TGTGCCAGCAGTTGGACAGGGGGCTCCAATTCACCCCTCCACTTT. Translated: CASSWTGGSNSPLHF.

A note on this clonotype: It may be a read error: a sequence one base away is much more abundant. No conserved phenylalanine or tryptophan ends this CDR3, so it is likely a read error. The rearrangement links TRBV12-3 or TRBV12-4 to TRBJ2-2; tentatively, D is TRBD1 (6 bases). V lost 7 bases and J 2 bases, leaving 14 bases between the germline ends. This CDR3 has 15 amino acids. CDR3 coding DNA: TGTGCCAGCATCTTGGACAGCATCAACACCGGGGAGCTGTTTCTT. It encodes CASILDSINTGELFL.

A note on this clonotype: A read error is possible here, since a much larger clone lies one base away. The conserved closing phenylalanine or tryptophan is absent in this CDR3, likely reflecting a read error. The V call is TRBV6-1, the J call TRBJ2-5, with TRBD2 matching over 8 bases. This CDR3 is 16 amino acids long. Trimming at V came to 6 bases and at J to 5 bases, leaving 14 bases not matched to a gene. Germline lookup yields CDR1 MNHNS and CDR2 SASEGT. Written as DNA, the CDR3 is TGTGCCAGCAGCGAGGAGAGACTAGCGTCCGACGAGACCCAGTACTCC. Translated, it gives CASSEERLASDETQYS.

This clonotype was recorded many times. This rearrangement joins TRBV3-1 to TRBJ2-3; 7 bases line up with TRBD2. Germline CDR1 and CDR2: LGHDT and YNNKEL (reference sequence). This CDR3 region has 17 residues. Trimming cost V 5 bases and J 2 bases; bases outside gene matches: 13. Here the CDR3 reads CASSYGLVGPNTDTQYF. As DNA, the CDR3 is TGTGCCAGCAGCTACGGACTAGTGGGCCCTAACACAGATACGCAGTATTTT.

This clonotype was detected many times. This chain connects TRBV10-3 to TRBJ2-6; the D is unclear. The CDR3 spans 18 residues. Germline CDR1 ENHRY, CDR2 SYGVKD. V gave up 3 bases and J gave up 3 bases, with 18 bases separating them. The CDR3 is CAISDPPAAKGGANVLTF. CDR3 bases: TGTGCCATCAGTGACCCCCCGGCCGCTAAAGGTGGGGCCAACGTCCTGACTTTC.

This clonotype was found many times. The chain employs TRBV7-9 and TRBJ2-1; D possibly corresponds to TRBD1 (5 bases). The germline V and J ends were trimmed by 1 base and 14 bases, with 21 bases remaining between them. The CDR3 extends over 15 amino acids. From germline, CDR1 is SEHNR and CDR2 FQNEAQ (reference sequence). The CDR3 sequence is CASSLDVRATTREFF. CDR3 nucleotide sequence: TGTGCCAGCAGCTTAGATGTCAGGGCTACCACCCGCGAGTTCTTC.

The chain carries TRBV28 and TRBJ2-7; 7 nucleotides agree with TRBD1. The CDR3 length is 15 residues. V trimming: 6 bases; J trimming: 3 bases; junction bases outside the gene matches: 11. Germline V lookup: CDR1 MDHEN, CDR2 SYDVKM. CDR3 region: CASRESGTEFYEQYF. Written as DNA, the CDR3 is TGTGCCAGCAGAGAATCCGGGACAGAGTTCTACGAGCAGTACTTC.

This clonotype was recorded at least ten times. This sequence joins TRBV14 and TRBJ2-5; D remains unclear. In germline, CDR1 is SGHDN, CDR2 FVKESK. The CDR3 spans 15 residues. V lost 6 bases and J lost 5, with 19 bases in between. CDR3 region: CASSPSHSHRETQYF. The CDR3 region has the DNA TGTGCCAGCAGTCCATCCCACTCTCACCGGGAGACCCAGTACTTC.

This clonotype was counted at least ten times. The V and J genes are TRBV6-6 and TRBJ2-3, with TRBD2 matching 11 bases. This CDR3 contains 19 residues. V shed 4 bases, J shed 4 bases, and the junction held 16 bases outside the gene matches. Germline CDR1 is MNHNY and CDR2 is SVGAGI (reference sequence). CDR3 bases: TGTGCCAGCAGTTCAGGGGGGATTAGGACTAGCGGGTTGTCAGATACGCAGTATTTT. Translating it yields CASSSGGIRTSGLSDTQYF.

This clonotype showed up many times. The chain employs TRBV7-9 and TRBJ2-5; D possibly corresponds to TRBD2 (5 bases). The CDR3 contains 14 residues. Germline assignment: CDR1 SEHNR and CDR2 FQNEAQ (reference sequence). The germline V and J ends were trimmed by 1 base and 5 bases, with 11 bases remaining between them. As DNA, the CDR3 is TGTGCCAGCAGCTTAGGGGGAGTCTACGAGACCCAGTACTTC. It codes for CASSLGGVYETQYF.

This clonotype was recorded many times. CDR3 region: CASSMDSGRHNSPLHF. In nucleotides, the CDR3 is TGTGCCAGCAGCATGGACAGTGGGAGGCATAATTCACCCCTCCACTTT. V usage is TRBV7-9 and J usage is TRBJ1-6, with D possibly matching TRBD1 (6 bases). This CDR3 spans 16 amino acids. Trimming removed 5 bases at V and 5 bases at J, with 16 bases between. CDR1 is SEHNR, CDR2 FQNEAQ, per germline (reference sequence).

Regarding this clonotype: The conserved closing phenylalanine or tryptophan is absent in this CDR3, likely reflecting a read error. The rearrangement joins TRBV19 to TRBJ1-5; D remains ambiguous. The germline V and J ends were trimmed by 5 bases and 3 bases, with 17 bases remaining between them. Germline V CDR1 and CDR2: LNHDA, SQIVND (reference sequence). CDR3 length equals 16 residues. CDR3 coding DNA: TGTGCCAGTAGTCGAAGGGTTTTGGAATCCAATCAGCCCCAGCATCTT. Its protein is CASSRRVLESNQPQHL.

This clonotype was observed a handful of times. A much larger clone is a single base away; this may be a read error. The chain uses TRBV5-5 and TRBJ2-7, with D maybe TRBD1 (6 bases). Germline V gene lookup returns CDR1 SGHKS and CDR2 YYEKEE (reference sequence). The CDR3 sequence is 15 residues long. V lost 4 bases and J 2 bases, leaving 16 bases between the germline ends. The DNA of the CDR3 is TGTGCCAGCAGCGGACAGCCTCCCGACCCCTACGAGCAGTACTTC. It specifies CASSGQPPDPYEQYF.

The chain recombines TRBV28 with TRBJ1-2; D is perhaps TRBD1 (5 bases). The CDR3 consists of 15 residues. Trimming stripped 6 bases from V and 9 bases from J, with 23 bases between. CDR1 is MDHEN, CDR2 SYDVKM, per germline. The CDR3 DNA sequence: TGTGCCAGCAGCCTCGAAGCTTCGGGGGAAGGTAGCTACACCTTC. Amino acid sequence: CASSLEASGEGSYTF.

Concerning this clonotype itself: This may be a read error: a much more frequent sequence differs by one nucleotide. The chain joins TRBV7-9 to TRBJ1-2, with no clear D. The CDR3 is 13 residues long. CDR1 and CDR2 (germline): SEHNR, FQNEAQ (reference sequence). The chain's CDR3 is CASSLIKADGCTF. The DNA for the CDR3 is TGTGCCAGCAGCTTAATAAAGGCGGATGGCTGCACCTTC.

This clonotype has only a few counts. This may be a read error: a much more frequent sequence differs by one nucleotide. The J gene is TRBJ2-7, the V gene TRBV27; 7 nucleotides align to TRBD1. The CDR3 runs 13 residues. CDR1 and CDR2 (germline): MNHEY, SMNVEV (reference sequence). In DNA, the CDR3 is TGTGCCAGCAGTACGACAGGGATCTACGGGCAGTACTTC. This gives the protein CASSTTGIYGQYF.

This clonotype was counted many times. The chain recombines TRBV6-5 with TRBJ2-7; 9 bases fit TRBD1. In germline, CDR1 is MNHEY, CDR2 SVGAGI. The CDR3 is made up of 15 amino acids. J was trimmed by 5 bases and V by 5 bases; bases with no gene match: 10. The CDR3 DNA is TGTGCCAGCAGTAACCCGGACAGGGGCTTCCACGAGCAGTACTTC. Translated: CASSNPDRGFHEQYF.

This clonotype was counted many times. This chain uses TRBV7-9 with TRBJ2-1; 13 positions match TRBD2. Trimming removed 4 bases from V and 0 bases from J; junction bases left unmatched: 6. The CDR3 runs 18 residues. Per the germline V gene, CDR1 is SEHNR and CDR2 is FQNEAQ (reference sequence). The chain's CDR3 is CASSSPGLAGLSYNEQFF. The CDR3 DNA is TGTGCCAGCAGCTCTCCGGGACTAGCGGGACTCTCCTACAATGAGCAGTTCTTC.

Concerning this clonotype: A much larger clone sits a single nucleotide away, making a read error possible. This chain uses TRBV7-7 with TRBJ2-5; D may correspond to TRBD1 or TRBD2 (5 bases each). The CDR3 extends over 16 amino acids. The germline CDR1 and CDR2 sequences are SSHAT and FNYEAQ (reference sequence). The CDR3 reads CASSLGGGWGREAQYF. DNA of the CDR3: TGTGCTAGCAGCCTAGGAGGAGGTTGGGGCAGAGAGGCCCAGTACTTC.

Concerning this clonotype itself: Just one base apart from a much larger clone, this may be a read error. This chain uses TRBV5-1 with TRBJ2-6; D call uncertain. This CDR3 spans 16 amino acids. Per germline, CDR1 SGHRS and CDR2 YFSETQ. Trimming took 4 bases from V and 0 from J, leaving 11 bases between them. The CDR3 nucleotides read TGCGCCAGCAGCCCTGATGCCCACTCTGGGGCCAACGTCCTGACTTTC. Its translation: CASSPDAHSGANVLTF.

This clonotype was picked up many times. DNA for the CDR3: TGTGCCTGGACCCAAGGTAGTCTCACAGATACGCAGTATTTT. Translating it yields CAWTQGSLTDTQYF. The rearrangement links TRBV30 to TRBJ2-3; D unresolved. In germline, CDR1 is GTSNPN, CDR2 SVGIG (reference sequence). This CDR3 has 14 amino acids. V dropped 4 bases and J dropped 2 bases, with 13 bases sitting between them.